This TCR beta chain stems from a study of T cell responses to AZD1222 COVID-19 vaccine. As for the study in general: Second-dose intervals of approximately 4 or approximately 12 weeks were pooled. Broader study findings: Just 6 or 7 people given AZD1222 tested seropositive at baseline. Unmutated variant regions are reportedly targeted by nearly half of spike-specific TCRs.

Libraries were prepared by immunoSEQ multiplex PCR; TCRdb keeps only in-frame clonotypes and omits some of them. The sample has around 120,000 clones, roughly 84% seen once; the top ten hold about 1.2%. Germline loops: CDR1 MGHRA, CDR2 YSYEKL. Trimming removed 0 bases at V and 0 bases at J, with 9 bases between. CDR3 length: 16 amino acids. Comments on this clone: Its antigen is unidentified.

This chain links TRBV4-1 with TRBJ1-5; D remains unclear. The sequence came from an adult in good health. The sequences come from peripheral blood, collected on day 0 of AZD1222 vaccination. The CDR3, as DNA: TGCGCCAGCAGCCAAGACGCGCACACTAGCAATCAGCCCCAGCATTTT. Its translation: CASSQDAHTSNQPQHF.